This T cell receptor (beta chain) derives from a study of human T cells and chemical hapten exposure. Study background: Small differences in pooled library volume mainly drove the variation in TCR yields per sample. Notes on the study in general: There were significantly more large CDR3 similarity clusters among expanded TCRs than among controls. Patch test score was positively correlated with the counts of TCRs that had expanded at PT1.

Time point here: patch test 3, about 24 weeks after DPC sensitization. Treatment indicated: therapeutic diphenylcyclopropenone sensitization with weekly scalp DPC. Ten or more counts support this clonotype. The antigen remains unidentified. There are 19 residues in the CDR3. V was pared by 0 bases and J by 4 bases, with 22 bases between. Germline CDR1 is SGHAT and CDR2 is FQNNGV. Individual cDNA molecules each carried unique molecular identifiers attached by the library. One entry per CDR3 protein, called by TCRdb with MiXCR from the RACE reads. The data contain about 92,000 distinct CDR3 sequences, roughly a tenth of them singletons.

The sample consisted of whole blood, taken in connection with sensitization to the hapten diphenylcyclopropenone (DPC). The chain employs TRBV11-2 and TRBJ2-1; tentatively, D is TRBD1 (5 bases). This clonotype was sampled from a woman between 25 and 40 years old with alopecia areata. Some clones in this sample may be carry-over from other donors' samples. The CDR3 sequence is CASSLDGAPTVPGYNEQFF. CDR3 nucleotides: TGTGCCAGCAGCTTAGATGGGGCACCTACGGTCCCCGGGTACAATGAGCAGTTCTTC.